This TCR beta chain was recovered during a study of blood T cells in healthy people across ages. The authors ran a second PCR of roughly 6 to 12 cycles using a sample-barcoded 5' primer and a J-beta primer mix. Through a template-switch adaptor with 12 random nucleotides, each cDNA molecule received a tag. TCRdb reprocessed the 5' RACE reads via MiXCR and lists one record per CDR3 protein. Among about 970,000 distinct CDR3 sequences, roughly 51% were seen once, and the ten largest hold 20% to 25%. The study drew donors from healthy Caucasian individuals in Russia aged roughly 6 to 95. Each sample used at least 7 million PBMCs. Total RNA, at least 6 micrograms per sample, came from PBMCs. The CDR3 totals 13 residues. The V end lost 2 bases, the J end lost 9 bases, and 9 bases lay between the germline ends. Germline-derived CDR1 and CDR2 are SGDLS and YYNGEE.

The source of this sequence is a woman aged 55-75 years in good health. J is TRBJ1-6 and V is TRBV9; D is possibly TRBD1 (5 bases). Sequencing was carried out using blood. In DNA, the CDR3 is TGTGCCAGCAGCGTGGGGGGTCTTTCACCCCTCCACTTT. This translates into CASSVGGLSPLHF.